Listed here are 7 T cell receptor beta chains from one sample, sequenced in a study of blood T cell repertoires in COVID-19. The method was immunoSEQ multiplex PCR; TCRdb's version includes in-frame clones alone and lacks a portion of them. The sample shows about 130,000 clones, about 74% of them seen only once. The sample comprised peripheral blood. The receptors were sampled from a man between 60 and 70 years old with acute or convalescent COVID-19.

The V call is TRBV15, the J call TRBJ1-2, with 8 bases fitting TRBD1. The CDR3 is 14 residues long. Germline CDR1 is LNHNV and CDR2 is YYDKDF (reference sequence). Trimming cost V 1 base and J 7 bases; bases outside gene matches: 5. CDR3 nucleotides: TGTGCCACCAGCAGAGGGACAGGGAATCGTGGCTACACCTTC. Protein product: CATSRGTGNRGYTF. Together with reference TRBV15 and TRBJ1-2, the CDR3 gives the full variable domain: DAMVIQNPRYQVTQFGKPVTLSCSQTLNHNVMYWYQQKSSQAPKLLFHYYDKDFNNEADTPDNFQSRRPNTSFCFLDIRSPGLGDTAMYLCATSRGTGNRGYTFGSGTRLTVV.

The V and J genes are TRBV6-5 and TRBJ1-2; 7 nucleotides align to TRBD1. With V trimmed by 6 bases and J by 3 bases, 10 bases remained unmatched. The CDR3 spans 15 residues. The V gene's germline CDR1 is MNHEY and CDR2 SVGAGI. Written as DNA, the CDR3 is TGTGCCAGCAGCGAGCAGGGGGTGATAGACTATGGCTACACCTTC. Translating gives CASSEQGVIDYGYTF.

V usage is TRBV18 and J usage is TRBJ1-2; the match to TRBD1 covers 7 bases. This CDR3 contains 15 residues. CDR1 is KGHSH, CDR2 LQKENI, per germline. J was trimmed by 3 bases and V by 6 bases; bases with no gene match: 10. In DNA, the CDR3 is TGTGCCAGCTCCCCCAACGGCGGGACAGACTATGGCTACACCTTC. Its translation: CASSPNGGTDYGYTF.

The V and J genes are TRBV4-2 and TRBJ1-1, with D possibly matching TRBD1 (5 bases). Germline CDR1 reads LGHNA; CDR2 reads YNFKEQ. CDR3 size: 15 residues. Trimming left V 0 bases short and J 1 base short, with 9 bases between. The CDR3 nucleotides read TGTGCCAGCAGCCAAGATGGGCAGGGGAACACTGAAGCTTTCTTT. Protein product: CASSQDGQGNTEAFF.

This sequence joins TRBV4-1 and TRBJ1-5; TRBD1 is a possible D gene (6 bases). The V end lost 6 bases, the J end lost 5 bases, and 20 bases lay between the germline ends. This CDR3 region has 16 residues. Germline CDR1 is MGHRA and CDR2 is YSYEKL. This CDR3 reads CASSLSDRRDDQPQHF. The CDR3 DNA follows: TGCGCCAGCAGTCTCTCAGACAGGCGAGACGATCAGCCCCAGCATTTT.

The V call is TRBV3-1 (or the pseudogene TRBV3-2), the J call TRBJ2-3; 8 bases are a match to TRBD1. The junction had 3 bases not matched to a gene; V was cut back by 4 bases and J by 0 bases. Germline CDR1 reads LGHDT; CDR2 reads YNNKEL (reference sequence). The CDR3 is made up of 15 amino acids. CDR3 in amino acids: CASSPGDRSTDTQYF. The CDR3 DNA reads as TGTGCCAGCAGCCCGGGGGACAGGAGCACAGATACGCAGTATTTT.

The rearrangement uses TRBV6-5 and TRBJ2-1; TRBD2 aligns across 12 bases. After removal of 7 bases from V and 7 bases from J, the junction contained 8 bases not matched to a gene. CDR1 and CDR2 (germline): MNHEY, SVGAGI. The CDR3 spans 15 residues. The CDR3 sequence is CASNFLAGGPNEQFF. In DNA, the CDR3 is TGTGCCAGCAACTTTCTAGCGGGAGGGCCGAATGAGCAGTTCTTC.